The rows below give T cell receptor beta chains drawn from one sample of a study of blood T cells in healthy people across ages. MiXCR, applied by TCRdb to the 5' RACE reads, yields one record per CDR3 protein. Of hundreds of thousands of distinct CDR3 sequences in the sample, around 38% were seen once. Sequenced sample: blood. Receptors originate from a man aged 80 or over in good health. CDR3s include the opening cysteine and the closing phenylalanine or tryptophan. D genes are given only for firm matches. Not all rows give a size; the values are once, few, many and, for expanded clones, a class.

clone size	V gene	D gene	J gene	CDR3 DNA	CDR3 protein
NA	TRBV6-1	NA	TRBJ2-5	TGTGCCAGCAGGATCCCCTCCGTAGAGACCCAGTACTTC	CASRIPSVETQYF
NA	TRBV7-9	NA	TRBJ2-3	TGTGCCAGCAGCTCTACCCGGTCCACAGATACGCAGTATTTT	CASSSTRSTDTQYF
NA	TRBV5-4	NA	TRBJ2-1	TGTGCCAGCAGCCCGGACGCTATAGGTGAGCAGTTCTTC	CASSPDAIGEQFF
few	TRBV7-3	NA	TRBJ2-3	TGTGCCAGCAGCCGTACCCGGGACGATACGCAGTATTTT	CASSRTRDDTQYF
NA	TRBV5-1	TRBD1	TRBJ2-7	TGCGCCAGCAGCACCGCCGGGACAGACCCCTACGAGCAGTACTTC	CASSTAGTDPYEQYF
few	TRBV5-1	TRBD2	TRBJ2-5	TGCGCCAGCAGCTTGATTGCGGGGGGGCTTAATGAGCAGTACTTC	CASSLIAGGLNEQYF
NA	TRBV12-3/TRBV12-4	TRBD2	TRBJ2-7	TGTGCCAGCAACGGGGGAGGACTAGCGGGTAATGAGCAGTACTTC	CASNGGGLAGNEQYF
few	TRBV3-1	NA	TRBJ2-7	TGTGCCAGCAGCCAGGCCAGGGCGGGAGAGCAGTACTTC	CASSQARAGEQYF
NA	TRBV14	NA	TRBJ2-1	TGTGCCAGCAGCCCCTCCCGACCGGGGAATGAGCAGTTCTTC	CASSPSRPGNEQFF
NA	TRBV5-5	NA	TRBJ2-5	TGTGCCAGCAGCTTGGTTCCAGTTATCCAAGAGACCCAGTACTTC	CASSLVPVIQETQYF
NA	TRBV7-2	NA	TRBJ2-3	TGTGCCAGCAGCTTAGCCGGGGACTCTACGCAGTATTTT	CASSLAGDSTQYF
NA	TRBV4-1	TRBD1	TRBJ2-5	TGCGCCAGCAGCCAAGATTTTGGGGGGACAGGGGGTGTGGAGACCCGGTACTTC	CASSQDFGGTGGVETRYF
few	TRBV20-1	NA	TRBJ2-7	TGCAGTGCCCGGGGGAAAGAAGGGAGACCTACCTACGAGCAGTACTTC	CSARGKEGRPTYEQYF
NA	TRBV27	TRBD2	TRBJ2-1	TGTGCCAGCAGTTTACTCCCAGCGGGAGAGAGGACCAATGAGCAGTTCTTC	CASSLLPAGERTNEQFF
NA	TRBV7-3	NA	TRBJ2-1	TGTGCCAGTAAACGGGAGTTCTCCTACAATGAGCAGTTCTTC	CASKREFSYNEQFF
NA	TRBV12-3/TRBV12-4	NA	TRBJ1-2	TGTGCCAGCAGTCTATCTTCTGGCTACACCTTC	CASSLSSGYTF
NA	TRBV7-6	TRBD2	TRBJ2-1	TGTGCCAGCAGCTTAGTAGCCTTCCCAGGACTAGCGGGAGTAGGACAGGAGCAGTTCTTC	CASSLVAFPGLAGVGQEQFF
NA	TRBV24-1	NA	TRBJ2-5	TGTGCCACCAGTGCGGCGGGGAGCGAGACCCAGTACTTC	CATSAAGSETQYF
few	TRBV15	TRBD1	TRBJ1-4	TGTGCCACCAGCAGGGAACAGGGGGCTTATGAAAAACTGTTTTTT	CATSREQGAYEKLFF
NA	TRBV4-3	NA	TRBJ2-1	TGCGCCAGCAGCCAAGAGTTTCAGTACAATGAGCAGTTCTTC	CASSQEFQYNEQFF
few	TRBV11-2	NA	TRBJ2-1	TGTGCCAGCAGCCCCCTCCGCTCCTACAATGAGCAGTTCTTC	CASSPLRSYNEQFF
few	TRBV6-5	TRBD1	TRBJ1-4	TGTGCCAGCAGTTACAGCCCGTACGCGGGACAGACTGGGGAAAAACTGTTTTTT	CASSYSPYAGQTGEKLFF